A single sample is the source of the 18 T cell receptor beta chains below, sequenced in a study of blood T cell repertoires in COVID-19. The method was immunoSEQ multiplex PCR; TCRdb's version includes in-frame clones alone and lacks a portion of them. The table has 250,000 to 350,000 clones, roughly 90% seen once. The source material was PBMCs or T cells enriched from blood (not recorded which). The receptors here all came from a woman aged 18-29 years with acute COVID-19.

The J gene is TRBJ1-4, the V gene TRBV19; the match to TRBD1 covers 9 bases. V trimming: 4 bases; J trimming: 6 bases; junction bases outside the gene matches: 6. This CDR3 is built from 15 residues. The V gene's germline CDR1 is LNHDA and CDR2 SQIVND (reference sequence). CDR3 DNA: TGTGCCAGTAGTAGTGGGACAGGGTGGGATGAAAAACTGTTTTTT. This sequence encodes CASSSGTGWDEKLFF. Combining the CDR3 with reference TRBV19 and TRBJ1-4 gives the whole variable domain DGGITQSPKYLFRKEGQNVTLSCEQNLNHDAMYWYRQDPGQGLRLIYYSQIVNDFQKGDIAEGYSVSREKKESFPLTVTSAQKNPTAFYLCASSSGTGWDEKLFFGSGTQLSVL.

The chain links TRBV11-2 to TRBJ2-2, with 8 bases fitting TRBD2. The CDR3 has 17 residues. Germline V CDR1 and CDR2: SGHAT, FQNNGV. The J segment lost 6 bases and the V segment lost 5 bases, leaving 14 bases of the junction unmatched. The CDR3 protein is CASSPVAGLVFPGELFF. The CDR3 DNA reads as TGTGCCAGCAGCCCCGTAGCGGGGCTAGTATTTCCCGGGGAGCTGTTTTTT.

This chain links TRBV7-9 with TRBJ2-1; 13 nucleotides match TRBD2. Germline trimming cut 5 bases from V and 8 bases from J; bases unmatched to any gene: 9. CDR3 length: 16 residues. CDR1 is SEHNR and CDR2 is FQNEAQ in the germline V gene (reference sequence). This CDR3 reads CASSTRTSGSSDEQFF. The CDR3 DNA reads as TGTGCCAGCAGCACCCGGACTAGCGGGAGTTCCGATGAGCAGTTCTTC.

V and J are TRBV6-1 and TRBJ2-1; 9 bases line up with TRBD1. The CDR3 loop spans 19 amino acids. Germline V lookup: CDR1 MNHNS, CDR2 SASEGT. J was trimmed by 2 bases and V by 4 bases; bases with no gene match: 15. This CDR3 is CASSGKVYPRQGAYNEQFF. The DNA for the CDR3 is TGTGCCAGCAGTGGAAAGGTGTACCCCCGACAGGGGGCCTACAATGAGCAGTTCTTC.

In this sample, this clone turned up a few times. The CDR3: CASSNPGLAGGNRGNTGELFF. CDR3 DNA sequence: TGCGCCAGCAGCAACCCGGGACTAGCGGGAGGGAATCGAGGGAACACCGGGGAGCTGTTTTTT. This chain uses TRBV4-1 with TRBJ2-2; the match to TRBD2 covers 16 bases. Germline trimming cut 5 bases from V and 1 base from J; bases unmatched to any gene: 13. The CDR3 is 21 residues long. The germline gives CDR1 MGHRA, CDR2 YSYEKL.

The chain links TRBV10-1 to TRBJ2-1; D unresolved. This CDR3 spans 14 amino acids. V dropped 1 base and J dropped 5 bases, with 9 bases sitting between them. Per germline, CDR1 WNHNN and CDR2 SYGVQD (reference sequence). The CDR3 nucleotides are TGCGCCAGCAGTGAGTTGGGCAAAGACAATGAGCAGTTCTTC. This codes for CASSELGKDNEQFF.

V usage is TRBV6-5 and J usage is TRBJ1-5; D is ambiguous. The CDR3 extends over 12 amino acids. Germline-derived CDR1 and CDR2 are MNHEY and SVGAGI. The CDR3 is CASRGGIQPQHF. The CDR3, as DNA: TGTGCTTCGCGGGGTGGTATACAGCCCCAGCATTTT.

The V gene is TRBV7-8, the J gene TRBJ2-1; 8 bases match TRBD2. The germline gives CDR1 SGHVS, CDR2 FQNEAQ. The V and J ends lost 4 bases and 10 bases, in that order; junction bases with no gene match: 6. The CDR3 sequence is 13 residues long. Here the CDR3 DNA reads TGTGCCAGCAGCTACAGAACTAGCGGCGAGCAGTTCTTC. This encodes CASSYRTSGEQFF.

The V gene is TRBV30, the J gene TRBJ2-7, with 14 bases fitting TRBD2. V was pared by 3 bases and J by 6 bases, with 4 bases of the junction left unmatched. Germline V gene lookup returns CDR1 GTSNPN and CDR2 SVGIG (reference sequence). There are 14 residues in the CDR3. The DNA for the CDR3 is TGTGCCTGGAGGCGACTAGCGGGAGGGCCCGAGCAGTACTTC. As protein: CAWRRLAGGPEQYF.

V usage is TRBV5-1 and J usage is TRBJ2-1; 7 bases fit TRBD2. V was pared by 4 bases and J by 3 bases, with 16 bases of the junction left unmatched. There are 18 residues in the CDR3. CDR1 is SGHRS and CDR2 is YFSETQ in the germline V gene. DNA of the CDR3: TGCGCCAGCAGCACCCCTAAAGGTCGGGGAGGGGTCTACAATGAGCAGTTCTTC. Its translation: CASSTPKGRGGVYNEQFF.

This clone was counted only a few times. Different DNA sequences within this sample yield the same CDR3. The chain couples TRBV5-1 to TRBJ2-1; the match to TRBD1 covers 8 bases. The V gene's germline CDR1 is SGHRS and CDR2 YFSETQ. This CDR3 has 16 residues. J lost 8 bases, V lost 2 bases, and 12 bases had no gene match. As DNA, the CDR3 is TGCGCCAGCAGCTTTTATCCGGACAGGGTAGGAGATGAGCAGTTCTTC. This encodes CASSFYPDRVGDEQFF.

The chain carries TRBV18 and TRBJ2-1; TRBD2 matches at 11 bases. The CDR3 contains 17 residues. V shed 3 bases and J 0 bases; nucleotides not matched to a gene: 4. Germline values: CDR1 KGHSH, CDR2 LQKENI. The CDR3 spells CASSPRLAGSSYNEQFF. As DNA, the CDR3 is TGTGCCAGCTCACCCAGACTAGCGGGGAGCTCCTACAATGAGCAGTTCTTC.

The rearrangement links TRBV15 to TRBJ1-3; D not resolved. This CDR3 comprises 14 residues. Germline CDR1 reads LNHNV; CDR2 reads YYDKDF (reference sequence). The germline V and J ends were trimmed by 6 bases and 2 bases, with 11 bases remaining between them. For the CDR3, the DNA is TGTGCCACCAGTAGTCGGAGGGCTGGAAACACCATATATTTT. Its protein product is CATSSRRAGNTIYF.

The V gene is TRBV6-5, the J gene TRBJ1-6, with D possibly being TRBD1 (5 bases). The ends were cut back, 11 bases at V and 4 bases at J, with 15 bases in the middle. The CDR3 loop spans 14 amino acids. Germline V lookup: CDR1 MNHEY, CDR2 SVGAGI. The CDR3 region is CASTAGPYNSPLHF. The CDR3 DNA follows: TGTGCCTCCACCGCGGGGCCTTATAATTCACCCCTCCACTTT.

The chain uses TRBV6-5 and TRBJ2-2; perhaps TRBD2 as D (6 bases). Trimming cost V 3 bases and J 9 bases, with 14 bases left between them. Germline-derived CDR1 and CDR2 are MNHEY and SVGAGI. The CDR3 sequence is 14 residues long. CDR3 DNA sequence: TGTGCCAGCAGTTATGAGGTGGGAGGTCGGGAGCTGTTTTTT. Protein: CASSYEVGGRELFF.

The CDR3 is CASSMVLESYGYTF. CDR3 nucleotide sequence: TGTGCCAGTAGTATGGTTCTAGAGAGCTATGGCTACACCTTC. The chain is built from TRBV19 and TRBJ1-2; D unresolved. Germline V gene lookup returns CDR1 LNHDA and CDR2 SQIVND (reference sequence). The CDR3 runs to 14 residues. Trimming stripped 3 bases from V and 4 bases from J, with 12 bases between.

J is TRBJ2-5 and V is TRBV28, with 7 positions matching TRBD1. Germline V lookup: CDR1 MDHEN, CDR2 SYDVKM. The CDR3 contains 14 residues. The V and J ends lost 5 bases and 2 bases, in that order; junction bases with no gene match: 5. This CDR3 reads CASSTRQGQETQYF. In nucleotides, the CDR3 is TGTGCCAGCAGTACCCGACAGGGTCAAGAGACCCAGTACTTC.

The chain has TRBV28 and TRBJ2-5; D possibly corresponds to TRBD1 (7 bases). The CDR3 sequence is 15 residues long. V was clipped by 5 bases and J by 7 bases, with 20 bases between them. Per the germline V gene, CDR1 is MDHEN and CDR2 is SYDVKM. CDR3 nucleotide sequence: TGTGCCAGCAGTCAGGACAGGACGGGGGTTCGGACCCAGTACTTC. It encodes CASSQDRTGVRTQYF.